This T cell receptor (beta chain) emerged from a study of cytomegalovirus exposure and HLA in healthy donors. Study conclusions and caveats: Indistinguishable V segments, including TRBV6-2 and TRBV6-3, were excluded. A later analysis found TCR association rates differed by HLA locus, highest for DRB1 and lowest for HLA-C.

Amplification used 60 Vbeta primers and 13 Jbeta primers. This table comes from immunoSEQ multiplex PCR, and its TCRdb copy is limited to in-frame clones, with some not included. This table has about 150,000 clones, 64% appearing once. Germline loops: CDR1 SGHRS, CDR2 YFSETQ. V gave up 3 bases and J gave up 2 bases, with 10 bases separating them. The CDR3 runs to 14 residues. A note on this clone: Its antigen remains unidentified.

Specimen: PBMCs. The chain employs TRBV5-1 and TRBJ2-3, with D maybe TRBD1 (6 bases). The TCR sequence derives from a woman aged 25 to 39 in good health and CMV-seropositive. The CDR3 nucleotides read TGCGCCAGCAGCTACAGGGAACCCACAGATACGCAGTATTTT. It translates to CASSYREPTDTQYF.